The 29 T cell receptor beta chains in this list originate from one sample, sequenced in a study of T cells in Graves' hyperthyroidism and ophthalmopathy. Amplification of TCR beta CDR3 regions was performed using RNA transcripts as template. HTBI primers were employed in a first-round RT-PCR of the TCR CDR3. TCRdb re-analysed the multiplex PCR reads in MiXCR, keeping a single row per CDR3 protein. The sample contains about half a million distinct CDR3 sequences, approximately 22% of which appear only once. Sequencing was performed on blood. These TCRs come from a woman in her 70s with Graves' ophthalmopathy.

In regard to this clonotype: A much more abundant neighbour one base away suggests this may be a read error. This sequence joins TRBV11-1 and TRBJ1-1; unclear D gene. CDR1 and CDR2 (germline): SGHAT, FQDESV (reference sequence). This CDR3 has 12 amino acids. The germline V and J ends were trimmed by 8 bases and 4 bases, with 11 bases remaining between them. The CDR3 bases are TGTGCCAGCGCCCCAGGCATCACTGAAGCTTTCTTT. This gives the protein CASAPGITEAFF.

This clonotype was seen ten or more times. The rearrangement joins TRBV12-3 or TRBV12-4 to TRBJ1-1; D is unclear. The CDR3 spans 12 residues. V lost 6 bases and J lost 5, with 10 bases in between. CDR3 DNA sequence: TGTGCCAGCAGCAGATCGGGAACTGAAGCTTTCTTT. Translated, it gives CASSRSGTEAFF.

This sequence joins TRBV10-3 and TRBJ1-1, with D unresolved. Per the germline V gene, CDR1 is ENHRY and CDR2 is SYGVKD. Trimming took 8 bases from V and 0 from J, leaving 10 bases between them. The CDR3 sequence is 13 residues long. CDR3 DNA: TGTGCCATCTGCGATGGCGTGAACACTGAAGCTTTCTTT. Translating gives CAICDGVNTEAFF.

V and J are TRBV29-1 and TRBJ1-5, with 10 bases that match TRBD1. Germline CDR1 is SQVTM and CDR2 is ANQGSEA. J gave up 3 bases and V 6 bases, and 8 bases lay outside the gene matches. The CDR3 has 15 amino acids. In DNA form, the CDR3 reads TGCAGCGTGTCTGGGGGACAGGGGACCAATCAGCCCCAGCATTTT. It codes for CSVSGGQGTNQPQHF.

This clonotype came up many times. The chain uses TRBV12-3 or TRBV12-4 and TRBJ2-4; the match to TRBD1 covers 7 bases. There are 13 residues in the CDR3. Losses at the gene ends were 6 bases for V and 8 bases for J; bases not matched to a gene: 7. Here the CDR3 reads CASRSTGIDIQYF. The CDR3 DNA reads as TGTGCCAGCAGATCGACAGGGATTGACATTCAGTACTTC.

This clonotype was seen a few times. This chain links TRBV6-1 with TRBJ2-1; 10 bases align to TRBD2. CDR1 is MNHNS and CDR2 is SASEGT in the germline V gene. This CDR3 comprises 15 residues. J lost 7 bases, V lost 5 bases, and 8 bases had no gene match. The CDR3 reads CASSYPPSGSNEQFF. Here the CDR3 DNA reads TGTGCCAGCAGTTATCCCCCTAGCGGGAGTAATGAGCAGTTCTTC.

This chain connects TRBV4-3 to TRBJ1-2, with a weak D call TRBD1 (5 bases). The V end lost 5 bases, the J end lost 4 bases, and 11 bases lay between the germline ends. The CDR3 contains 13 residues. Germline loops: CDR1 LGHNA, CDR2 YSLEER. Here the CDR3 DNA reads TGCGCCAGCAGCGTGCAGACAGCCTATGGCTACACCTTC. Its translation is CASSVQTAYGYTF.

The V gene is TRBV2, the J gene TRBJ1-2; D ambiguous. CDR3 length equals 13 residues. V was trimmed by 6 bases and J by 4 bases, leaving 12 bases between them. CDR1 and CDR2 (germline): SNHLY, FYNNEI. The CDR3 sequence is CASRTTETYGYTF. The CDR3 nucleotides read TGTGCCAGCAGAACGACGGAAACCTATGGCTACACCTTC.

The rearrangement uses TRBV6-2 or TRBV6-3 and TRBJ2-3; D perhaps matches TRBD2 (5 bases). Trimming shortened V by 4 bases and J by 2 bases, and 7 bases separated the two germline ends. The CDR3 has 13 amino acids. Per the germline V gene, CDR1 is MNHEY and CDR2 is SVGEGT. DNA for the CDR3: TGTGCCAGCAGTTCCGGGGTCACAGATACGCAGTATTTT. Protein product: CASSSGVTDTQYF.

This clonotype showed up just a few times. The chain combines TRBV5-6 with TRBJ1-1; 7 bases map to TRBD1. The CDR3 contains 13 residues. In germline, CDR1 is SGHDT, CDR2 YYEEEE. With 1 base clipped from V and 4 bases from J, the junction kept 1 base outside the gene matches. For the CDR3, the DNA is TGTGCCAGCAGCTTGAGGGGGCCCACTGAAGCTTTCTTT. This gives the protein CASSLRGPTEAFF.

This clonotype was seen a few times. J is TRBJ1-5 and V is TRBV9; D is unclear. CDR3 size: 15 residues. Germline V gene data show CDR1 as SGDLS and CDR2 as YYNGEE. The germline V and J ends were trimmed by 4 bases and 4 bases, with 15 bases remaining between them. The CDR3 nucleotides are TGTGCCAGCAGCAGTGGACGCAAGGTAAATCAGCCCCAGCATTTT. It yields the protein CASSSGRKVNQPQHF.

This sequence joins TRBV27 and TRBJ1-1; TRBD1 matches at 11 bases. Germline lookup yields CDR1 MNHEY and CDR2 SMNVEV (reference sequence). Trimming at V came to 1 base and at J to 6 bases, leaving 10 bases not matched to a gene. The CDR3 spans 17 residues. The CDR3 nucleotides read TGTGCCAGCAGTTTATTCGGACAGGGGGCGGGCGGGGCTGAAGCTTTCTTT. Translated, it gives CASSLFGQGAGGAEAFF.

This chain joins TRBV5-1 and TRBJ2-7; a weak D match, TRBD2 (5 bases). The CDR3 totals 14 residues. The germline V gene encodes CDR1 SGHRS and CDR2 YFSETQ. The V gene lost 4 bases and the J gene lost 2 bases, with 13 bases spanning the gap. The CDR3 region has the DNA TGCGCCAGCAGCACAAGGACTTCGACCTACGAGCAGTACTTC. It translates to CASSTRTSTYEQYF. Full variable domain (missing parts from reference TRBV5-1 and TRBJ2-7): KAGVTQTPRYLIKTRGQQVTLSCSPISGHRSVSWYQQTPGQGLQFLFEYFSETQRNKGNFPGRFSGRQFSNSRSEMNVSTLELGDSALYLCASSTRTSTYEQYFGPGTRLTVT.

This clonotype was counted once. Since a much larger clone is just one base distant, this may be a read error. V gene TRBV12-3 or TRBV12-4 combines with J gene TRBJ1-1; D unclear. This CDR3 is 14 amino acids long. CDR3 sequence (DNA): TGTGCCAGCAGTTTATCTCTCCGGAACACTGAAGCTTCCTTT. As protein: CASSLSLRNTEASF.

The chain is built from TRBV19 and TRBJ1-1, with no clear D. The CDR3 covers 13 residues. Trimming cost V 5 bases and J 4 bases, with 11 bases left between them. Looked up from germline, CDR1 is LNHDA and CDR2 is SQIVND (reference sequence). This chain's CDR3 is CASSVGRSTEAFF. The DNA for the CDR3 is TGTGCCAGTAGTGTCGGACGGAGCACTGAAGCTTTCTTT.

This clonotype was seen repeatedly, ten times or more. CDR3 in DNA: TGTGCCAGCCCACCGAGGGACAATCCCACAACAGATACGCAGTATTTT. Amino acid sequence: CASPPRDNPTTDTQYF. The chain recombines TRBV2 with TRBJ2-3, with D possibly matching TRBD1 (6 bases). The V gene's germline CDR1 is SNHLY and CDR2 FYNNEI. CDR3 length: 16 residues. With 8 bases removed from V and 3 bases from J, the gap between germline ends came to 21 bases.

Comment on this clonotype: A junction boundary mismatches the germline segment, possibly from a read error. For the CDR3, the DNA is TGTGCCAGCAGGAACAGGGAGAACCCTGAAGCTTTCTTT. Its translation: CASRNRENPEAFF. J is TRBJ1-1 and V is TRBV5-4, with a possible D match to TRBD1 (6 bases). The CDR3 covers 13 residues. CDR1 and CDR2 (germline): SGHNT, YYREEE (reference sequence).

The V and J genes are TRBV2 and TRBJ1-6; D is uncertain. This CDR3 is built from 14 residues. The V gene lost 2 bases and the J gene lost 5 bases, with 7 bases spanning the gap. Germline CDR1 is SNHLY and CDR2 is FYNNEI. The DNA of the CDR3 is TGTGCCAGCAGTGAATTCGGGCATAATTCACCCCTCCACTTT. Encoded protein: CASSEFGHNSPLHF.

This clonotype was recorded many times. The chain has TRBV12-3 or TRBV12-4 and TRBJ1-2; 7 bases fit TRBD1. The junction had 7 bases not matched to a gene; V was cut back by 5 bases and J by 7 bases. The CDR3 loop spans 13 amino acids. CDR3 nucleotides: TGTGCCAGCAGTCCGACAGGGATTGGTGGCTACACCTTC. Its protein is CASSPTGIGGYTF.

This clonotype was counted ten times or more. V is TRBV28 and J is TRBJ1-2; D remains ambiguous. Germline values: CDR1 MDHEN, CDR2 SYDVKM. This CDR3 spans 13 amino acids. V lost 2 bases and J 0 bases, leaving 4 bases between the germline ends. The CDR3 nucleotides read TGTGCCAGCAGTTTAATGTCTAACTATGGCTACACCTTC. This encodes CASSLMSNYGYTF.

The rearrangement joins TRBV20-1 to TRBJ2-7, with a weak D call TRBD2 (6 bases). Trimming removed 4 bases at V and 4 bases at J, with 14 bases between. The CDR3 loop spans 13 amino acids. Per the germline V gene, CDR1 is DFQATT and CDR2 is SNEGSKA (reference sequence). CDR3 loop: CSAKEVGGYEQYF. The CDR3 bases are TGCAGTGCTAAAGAGGTGGGAGGTTACGAGCAGTACTTC.

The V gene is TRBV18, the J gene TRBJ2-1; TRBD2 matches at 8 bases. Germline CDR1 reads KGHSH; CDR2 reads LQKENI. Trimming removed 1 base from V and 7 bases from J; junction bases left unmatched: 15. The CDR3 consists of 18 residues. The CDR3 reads CASSPLFPRAGAGNEQFF. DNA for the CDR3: TGTGCCAGCTCACCACTTTTCCCCCGAGCGGGAGCGGGGAATGAGCAGTTCTTC.

CDR3 sequence: CASSYPHLQGVRTEAFF. The CDR3 coding sequence is TGTGCCAGCAGTTACCCCCACCTACAGGGGGTACGAACTGAAGCTTTCTTT. The V gene is TRBV6-5, the J gene TRBJ1-1, with TRBD1 matching over 8 bases. The germline gives CDR1 MNHEY, CDR2 SVGAGI. The J segment lost 5 bases and the V segment lost 2 bases, leaving 13 bases of the junction unmatched. This CDR3 has 17 amino acids.

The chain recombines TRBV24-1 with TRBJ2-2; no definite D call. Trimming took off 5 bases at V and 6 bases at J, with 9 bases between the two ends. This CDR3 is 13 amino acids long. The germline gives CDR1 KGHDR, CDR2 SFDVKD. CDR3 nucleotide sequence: TGTGCCACCAGTGGTCTATCTCCCGGGGAGCTGTTTTTT. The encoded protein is CATSGLSPGELFF.

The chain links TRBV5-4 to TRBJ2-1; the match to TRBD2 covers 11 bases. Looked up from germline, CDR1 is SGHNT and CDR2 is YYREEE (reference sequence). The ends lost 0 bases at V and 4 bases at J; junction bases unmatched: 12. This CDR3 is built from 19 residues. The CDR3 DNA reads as TGTGCCAGCAGCTTGGGAGGCGGGCTAGCGGGAGGCGGGTACAATGAGCAGTTCTTC. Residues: CASSLGGGLAGGGYNEQFF.

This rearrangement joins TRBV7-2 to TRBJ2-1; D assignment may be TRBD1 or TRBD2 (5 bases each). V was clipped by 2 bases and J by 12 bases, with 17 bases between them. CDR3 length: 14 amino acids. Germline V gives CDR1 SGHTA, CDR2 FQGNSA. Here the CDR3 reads CASSLRDPASGQFF. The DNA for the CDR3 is TGTGCCAGCAGCTTACGGGACCCAGCTAGTGGGCAGTTCTTC.

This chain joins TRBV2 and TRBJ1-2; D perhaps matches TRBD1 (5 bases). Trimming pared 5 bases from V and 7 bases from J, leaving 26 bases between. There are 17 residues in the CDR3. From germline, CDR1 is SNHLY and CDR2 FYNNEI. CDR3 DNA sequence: TGTGCCAGCAGTTACTCGGCGTCGGCCGGGGGAGGGTCTGGCTACACCTTC. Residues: CASSYSASAGGGSGYTF.

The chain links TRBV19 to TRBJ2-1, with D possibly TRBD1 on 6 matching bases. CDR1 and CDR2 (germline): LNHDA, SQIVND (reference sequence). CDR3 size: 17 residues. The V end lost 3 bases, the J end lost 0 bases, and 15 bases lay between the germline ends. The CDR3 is CASSIGRGQASYNEQFF. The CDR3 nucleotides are TGTGCCAGTAGTATTGGCAGGGGACAAGCCTCCTACAATGAGCAGTTCTTC.

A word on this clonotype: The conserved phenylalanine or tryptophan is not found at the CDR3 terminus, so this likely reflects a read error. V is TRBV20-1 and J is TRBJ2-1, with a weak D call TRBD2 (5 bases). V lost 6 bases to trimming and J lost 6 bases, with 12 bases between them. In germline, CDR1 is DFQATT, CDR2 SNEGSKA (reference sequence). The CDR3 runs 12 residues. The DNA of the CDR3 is TGCAGTGCACCGGGAAGGAGCAATGAGCAGTTCCTC. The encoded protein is CSAPGRSNEQFL.